The T cell receptor (beta chain) under discussion was sequenced for a study of CD8+ T cells in alopecia areata. The sample's treatment: oral pan-JAK inhibitor, 5-10 mg twice daily. TCR sequencing used cDNA made by reverse transcription of extracted RNA. The data were produced by immunoSEQ multiplex PCR, yet TCRdb's version contains in-frame clones alone and is incomplete. The sample holds 150,000 to 200,000 clones, about 60% seen once. The CDR3 length is 12 residues. Germline V CDR1 and CDR2: SQVTM, ANQGSEA. V dropped 6 bases and J dropped 5; count of bases not matched to a gene: 6. The sample here was CD4+ T cells sorted from blood, taken at week 24, from a patient treated with tofacitinib. The sequence derives from a human donor with alopecia areata. This chain joins TRBV29-1 and TRBJ2-7; the match to TRBD2 covers 8 bases. As DNA, the CDR3 is TGCAGCGTGGTCCAGACTAGCGACGAGCAGTACTTC. The encoded protein is CSVVQTSDEQYF.